The 32 T cell receptor beta chains presented below share a single source sample, sequenced in a study of low-dose radiotherapy and immunotherapy resistance in tumors. With TRAV- and TRBV-specific primers, first-strand cDNA was made, covering the alpha and beta chains. It was with a constant-region primer and a V-primer adapter that TCRs were amplified over approximately 20 PCR cycles. TCRdb re-analysed the reads in MiXCR, keeping a single row per CDR3 protein. The sample lists roughly 15,000 distinct CDR3 sequences; about 74% were seen once. These receptors were taken from a human donor with advanced metastatic prostate, ovarian, gallbladder or colorectal cancer (not recorded which). This table probably holds off-target reads from a library built for another chain.

The genes are TRBV4-3 and TRBJ1-4, with TRBD1 identical over 9 bases. Trimming removed 2 bases from V and 4 bases from J; junction bases left unmatched: 2. The germline CDR1 and CDR2 sequences are LGHNA and YSLEER. CDR3 length: 15 amino acids. CDR3 amino acids: CASSQPGQGNEKLFF. Here the CDR3 DNA reads TGCGCCAGCAGCCAACCGGGACAGGGTAATGAAAAACTGTTTTTT.

This clonotype was detected only a few times. The chain has TRBV11-2 and TRBJ1-1; a weak D match, TRBD1 (6 bases). The CDR3 length is 15 residues. CDR1 and CDR2 (germline): SGHAT, FQNNGV. Trimming cost V 1 base and J 0 bases, with 9 bases left between them. The CDR3 sequence is CASSLGGHVNTEAFF. The CDR3 coding sequence is TGTGCCAGCAGCTTAGGGGGACACGTGAACACTGAAGCTTTCTTT.

This chain joins TRBV7-2 and TRBJ1-1; 7 bases fit TRBD1. The V and J ends lost 5 bases and 0 bases, in that order; junction bases with no gene match: 6. CDR1 and CDR2 (germline): SGHTA, FQGNSA. This CDR3 has 15 amino acids. CDR3: CASSRQGNMNTEAFF. The CDR3 coding sequence is TGTGCCAGCAGCAGACAGGGCAACATGAACACTGAAGCTTTCTTT.

This sequence joins TRBV6-6 and TRBJ1-5; 7 bases fit TRBD1. The CDR3 length is 17 residues. The V and J ends lost 5 bases and 7 bases, in that order; junction bases with no gene match: 17. Germline V lookup: CDR1 MNHNY, CDR2 SVGAGI (reference sequence). The CDR3 loop reads CASSGEGARAIRQPQHF. Written as DNA, the CDR3 is TGTGCCAGCAGTGGGGAGGGGGCGCGAGCGATTAGGCAGCCCCAGCATTTT.

This clonotype was seen just once. The V gene is TRBV7-9, the J gene TRBJ2-5; no definite D call. Germline CDR1 SEHNR, CDR2 FQNEAQ (reference sequence). This CDR3 contains 13 residues. Trimming took 3 bases from V and 3 from J, leaving 8 bases between them. The CDR3 loop reads CASSLSLEETQYF. The CDR3 nucleotides are TGTGCCAGCAGCTTGTCGCTGGAAGAGACCCAGTACTTC.

The V and J genes are TRBV5-5 and TRBJ2-5, with D unresolved. Germline CDR1 reads SGHKS; CDR2 reads YYEKEE (reference sequence). The CDR3 length is 14 residues. Trimming took 5 bases from V and 0 from J, leaving 11 bases between them. CDR3: CASSLGPDQETQYF. The DNA of the CDR3 is TGTGCCAGCAGTCTAGGACCAGACCAAGAGACCCAGTACTTC.

This chain uses TRBV6-1 with TRBJ2-5; 14 nucleotides align to TRBD2. This CDR3 has 16 amino acids. The V gene end was trimmed by 6 bases and the J gene end by 5 bases; junction bases not matched to a gene: 8. Germline V lookup: CDR1 MNHNS, CDR2 SASEGT. The DNA for the CDR3 is TGTGCCAGCAGAGGGACTAGCGGGGGTGGTTATGAGACCCAGTACTTC. It translates to CASRGTSGGGYETQYF.

The chain is built from TRBV23-1 and TRBJ2-7; D call uncertain. TRBV23-1 is given ORF status, its function remaining uncertain. The CDR3 sequence is 13 residues long. The V gene lost 2 bases and the J gene lost 2 bases, with 7 bases spanning the gap. Here the CDR3 reads CASSQNFPYEQYF. The CDR3 DNA follows: TGCGCCAGCAGTCAAAACTTCCCCTACGAGCAGTACTTC.

This chain joins TRBV12-1 and TRBJ1-2. TRBV12-1 has pseudogene status. This CDR3 has 17 residues. The CDR3 nucleotides read TGTGCCAGCAGCTCGCGTGCCCAGAACTCGCCGAGCTATGGCTACACCTTC. Translating gives CASSSRAQNSPSYGYTF.

The V and J genes are TRBV19 and TRBJ1-6; maybe TRBD1 (6 bases). Deletions cut 4 bases from V and 8 bases from J, with 12 bases between. This CDR3 is built from 14 residues. Germline V CDR1 and CDR2: LNHDA, SQIVND (reference sequence). The CDR3 protein is CASSTTGLDSPLHF. The CDR3 DNA reads as TGTGCCAGTAGTACTACAGGGCTGGATTCACCCCTCCACTTT.

The chain recombines TRBV6-2 or TRBV6-3 with TRBJ1-6; no definite D call. CDR1 is MNHEY, CDR2 SVGEGT, per germline. The CDR3 has 16 residues. V gave up 5 bases and J gave up 0 bases, with 11 bases separating them. The CDR3 DNA reads TGTGCCAGCAGTAGAGCTTCTAGCTCCTATAATTCACCCCTCCACTTT. Translating it yields CASSRASSSYNSPLHF.

The chain has TRBV29-1 and TRBJ1-2; a weak D match, TRBD1 (5 bases). CDR1 is SQVTM, CDR2 ANQGSEA, per germline. V was trimmed by 4 bases and J by 4 bases, leaving 13 bases between them. This CDR3 is 13 amino acids long. CDR3 protein: CSVGGGEGYGYTF. The CDR3 DNA is TGCAGCGTTGGGGGAGGGGAGGGCTATGGCTACACCTTC.

Note on this clonotype: The junction differs from germline at one of its ends, possibly a read error. The chain joins TRBV7-6 to TRBJ1-1, with D unclear. Germline lookup yields CDR1 SGHVS and CDR2 FNYEAQ. The CDR3 has 15 amino acids. The CDR3 sequence: CASSRSGEMKTEAFF. The DNA for the CDR3 is TGTGCCAGCAGCCGGTCTGGGGAAATGAAGACTGAAGCTTTCTTT. Together with reference TRBV7-6 and TRBJ1-1, the CDR3 gives the full variable domain: GAGVSQSPRYKVTKRGQDVALRCDPISGHVSLYWYRQALGQGPEFLTYFNYEAQQDKSGLPNDRFSAERPEGSISTLTIQRTEQRDSAMYRCASSRSGEMKTEAFFGQGTRLTVV.

The rearrangement uses TRBV15 and TRBJ1-2, with D perhaps TRBD1 (5 bases). This CDR3 spans 12 amino acids. The V and J ends lost 3 bases and 10 bases respectively, with 12 bases between them. Germline V gives CDR1 LNHNV, CDR2 YYDKDF (reference sequence). CDR3 sequence reads: CATSRDQGAYTF. The CDR3 bases are TGTGCCACCAGCAGGGACCAGGGTGCCTACACCTTC.

This clonotype was detected only a few times. The chain couples TRBV12-3 or TRBV12-4 to TRBJ2-6, with 8 bases aligning to TRBD1. The ends lost 5 bases at V and 2 bases at J; junction bases unmatched: 5. The CDR3 consists of 16 residues. CDR3 loop: CASSLQGVAGANVLTF. The CDR3 DNA reads as TGTGCCAGCAGTCTACAGGGGGTGGCTGGGGCCAACGTCCTGACTTTC.

This clonotype was counted a single time. The V gene is TRBV7-2, the J gene TRBJ2-7; no firm D call. The CDR3 spans 13 residues. The germline V gene encodes CDR1 SGHTA and CDR2 FQGNSA. Trimming left V 4 bases short and J 7 bases short, with 14 bases between. CDR3 bases: TGTGCCAGCAGCTATCAACATCTTGGGGAGCAGTACTTC. It is translated as CASSYQHLGEQYF.

Only a few counts were recorded for this clonotype. The chain links TRBV2 to TRBJ2-3; TRBD1 might be the D (6 bases). The V end was cut by 2 bases, the J end by 5 bases, with 8 bases between. Germline V lookup: CDR1 SNHLY, CDR2 FYNNEI. This CDR3 comprises 13 residues. The chain's CDR3 is CASSEIGGDTQYF. CDR3 nucleotides: TGTGCCAGCAGTGAAATAGGGGGAGATACGCAGTATTTT.

The J gene is TRBJ1-1, the V gene TRBV14, with D possibly TRBD1 on 5 matching bases. Trimming took 1 base from V and 0 from J, leaving 9 bases between them. CDR3 size: 15 residues. From germline, CDR1 is SGHDN and CDR2 FVKESK. The CDR3 DNA is TGTGCCAGCAGCCAAGTCCGACAGTTGAACACTGAAGCTTTCTTT. It encodes CASSQVRQLNTEAFF.

This clonotype ranks as medium-sized (0.01 to 0.1%). J is TRBJ2-3 and V is TRBV9, with a tentative D call TRBD2 (6 bases). Between the trimmed V and J ends, which lost 9 bases and 2 bases, there was a span of 19 bases. The length of the CDR3 is 15 residues. From germline, CDR1 is SGDLS and CDR2 YYNGEE. The DNA for the CDR3 is TGTGCCACCTCCCCGGCTAGCGAGTACACAGATACGCAGTATTTT. This sequence encodes CATSPASEYTDTQYF.

The chain has TRBV6-2 or TRBV6-3 and TRBJ2-7; the D call may be TRBD1 or TRBD2 (5 bases each). CDR3 length: 13 residues. The V end was cut by 6 bases, the J end by 2 bases, with 11 bases between. Germline CDR1 and CDR2: MNHEY and SVGEGT. The chain's CDR3 is CASRGPNTYEQYF. The CDR3 bases are TGTGCCAGCAGGGGACCAAACACCTACGAGCAGTACTTC.

This clonotype was seen a few times. The chain employs TRBV11-1 and TRBJ1-4, with D unresolved. The CDR3 length is 11 residues. The V gene lost 4 bases and the J gene lost 8 bases, with 5 bases spanning the gap. CDR1 is SGHAT, CDR2 FQDESV, per germline (reference sequence). This CDR3 is CASSSAEKLFF. The DNA for the CDR3 is TGTGCCAGCAGCTCAGCAGAAAAACTGTTTTTT.

For the CDR3, the DNA is TGTGCCAGCAGGGGACTAGCGGGGGGGTGGAACTACAATGAGCAGTTCTTC. The encoded protein is CASRGLAGGWNYNEQFF. This rearrangement joins TRBV7-2 to TRBJ2-1; 16 positions agree with TRBD2. This CDR3 is 17 amino acids long. With 6 bases clipped from V and 3 bases from J, the junction kept 5 bases outside the gene matches. CDR1 and CDR2 from the germline V gene are SGHTA and FQGNSA.

There are a few counts of this clonotype. For the CDR3, the DNA is TGTGCCAGCAGTGACCTCACTAACTATGGCTACACCTTC. Amino acid sequence: CASSDLTNYGYTF. The V call is TRBV12-3 or TRBV12-4, the J call TRBJ1-2; D is uncertain. Trimming left V 5 bases short and J 0 bases short, with 7 bases between. The CDR3 is 13 amino acids.

The rearrangement joins TRBV12-3 or TRBV12-4 to TRBJ2-3, with no clear D. V lost 6 bases and J lost 8, with 15 bases in between. There are 13 residues in the CDR3. The CDR3 loop is CASSPTPLLTQYF. The CDR3 DNA follows: TGTGCCAGCAGCCCGACTCCTCTCCTTACGCAGTATTTT.

The rearrangement links TRBV28 to TRBJ2-5; D possibly corresponds to TRBD1 (5 bases). V gave up 3 bases and J gave up 6 bases, with 14 bases separating them. Germline CDR1 is MDHEN and CDR2 is SYDVKM. The CDR3 length is 14 residues. For the CDR3, the DNA is TGTGCCAGCAGTTTTTCGGCAGGGCAGAAGACCCAGTACTTC. Translation gives CASSFSAGQKTQYF.

About this clonotype: Germline is not matched at one junction end, which may reflect a read error. The chain recombines TRBV5-3 with TRBJ2-7, with D tentatively TRBD1 (6 bases). TRBV5-3 is known as an ORF, though its function is uncertain. The length of the CDR3 is 13 residues. The CDR3 DNA follows: TGTGCCAGCAGCTGGGTACAGGGCGGCGAGCAGTACTTC. It codes for CASSWVQGGEQYF.

The chain has TRBV11-2 and TRBJ2-3; D is uncertain. The V end lost 2 bases, the J end lost 4 bases, and 4 bases lay between the germline ends. The CDR3 extends over 12 amino acids. Germline-derived CDR1 and CDR2 are SGHAT and FQNNGV. This CDR3 is CASSLSPDTQYF. CDR3 nucleotides: TGTGCCAGCAGCTTATCTCCAGATACGCAGTATTTT.

A few counts support this clonotype. The V and J genes are TRBV5-1 and TRBJ1-4, with D maybe TRBD1 (6 bases). Germline CDR1 reads SGHRS; CDR2 reads YFSETQ. The CDR3 is 17 residues long. V lost 4 bases and J lost 0, with 16 bases in between. CDR3 sequence (DNA): TGCGCCAGCAGCCCATCAAGGACAGCCGCAACTAATGAAAAACTGTTTTTT. Protein: CASSPSRTAATNEKLFF.

V gene TRBV10-3 combines with J gene TRBJ2-3; TRBD1 or TRBD2 may be the D gene (5 bases each). The CDR3 is 14 amino acids. CDR1 is ENHRY, CDR2 SYGVKD, per germline. With 4 bases removed from V and 5 bases from J, the gap between germline ends came to 13 bases. CDR3 protein: CAISGGGDLDTQYF. CDR3 DNA sequence: TGTGCCATCAGTGGTGGGGGAGATCTAGATACGCAGTATTTT.

The chain combines TRBV9 with TRBJ2-3, with TRBD2 identical over 9 bases. The CDR3 consists of 17 residues. J lost 1 base, V lost 3 bases, and 9 bases had no gene match. Germline V CDR1 and CDR2: SGDLS, YYNGEE. CDR3 nucleotide sequence: TGTGCCAGCAGCGCCTGGGGAGCGGGGGGCCGCACAGATACGCAGTATTTT. Translating gives CASSAWGAGGRTDTQYF. The full variable domain, completed using reference TRBV9 and TRBJ2-3, is DSGVTQTPKHLITATGQRVTLRCSPRSGDLSVYWYQQSLDQGLQFLIQYYNGEERAKGNILERFSAQQFPDLHSELNLSSLELGDSALYFCASSAWGAGGRTDTQYFGPGTRLTVL.

The genes are TRBV6-5 and TRBJ1-2; 10 bases map to TRBD1. The CDR3 runs 15 residues. Looked up from germline, CDR1 is MNHEY and CDR2 is SVGAGI. With V trimmed by 6 bases and J by 4 bases, 8 bases remained unmatched. The CDR3: CASSETGTGVYGYTF. The CDR3 bases are TGTGCCAGCAGCGAAACCGGGACAGGGGTCTATGGCTACACCTTC.

The chain recombines TRBV18 with TRBJ1-5; 10 bases align to TRBD1. In germline, CDR1 is KGHSH, CDR2 LQKENI. There are 15 residues in the CDR3. After removal of 2 bases from V and 7 bases from J, the junction contained 5 bases not matched to a gene. CDR3 DNA sequence: TGTGCCAGCTCACCAAGGGACAGGGGTTACCAGCCCCAGCATTTT. Translating gives CASSPRDRGYQPQHF.